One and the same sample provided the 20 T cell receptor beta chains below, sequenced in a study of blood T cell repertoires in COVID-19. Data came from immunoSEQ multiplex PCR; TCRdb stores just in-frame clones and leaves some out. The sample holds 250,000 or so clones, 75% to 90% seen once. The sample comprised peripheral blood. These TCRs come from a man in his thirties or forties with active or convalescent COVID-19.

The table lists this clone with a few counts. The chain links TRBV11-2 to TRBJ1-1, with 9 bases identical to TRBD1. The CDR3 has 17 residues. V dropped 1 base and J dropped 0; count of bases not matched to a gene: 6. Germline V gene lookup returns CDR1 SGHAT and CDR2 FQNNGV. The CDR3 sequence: CASSLVQGATVNTEAFF. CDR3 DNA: TGTGCCAGCAGCTTAGTACAGGGGGCGACGGTGAACACTGAAGCTTTCTTT. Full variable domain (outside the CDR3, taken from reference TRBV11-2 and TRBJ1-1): EAGVAQSPRYKIIEKRQSVAFWCNPISGHATLYWYQQILGQGPKLLIQFQNNGVVDDSQLPKDRFSAERLKGVDSTLKIQPAKLEDSAVYLCASSLVQGATVNTEAFFGQGTRLTVV.

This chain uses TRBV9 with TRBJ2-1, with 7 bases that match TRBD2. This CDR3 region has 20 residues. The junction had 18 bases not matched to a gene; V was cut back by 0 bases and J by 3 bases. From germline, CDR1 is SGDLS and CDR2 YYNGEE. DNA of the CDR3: TGTGCCAGCAGCGTAGAGGCGGGTCGGCTAGCGGATCCTTTCTACAATGAGCAGTTCTTC. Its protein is CASSVEAGRLADPFYNEQFF.

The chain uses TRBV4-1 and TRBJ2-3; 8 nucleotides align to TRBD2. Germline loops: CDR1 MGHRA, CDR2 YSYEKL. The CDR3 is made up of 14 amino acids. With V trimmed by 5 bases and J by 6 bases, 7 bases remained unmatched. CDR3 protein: CASSTGGPSDTQYF. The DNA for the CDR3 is TGCGCCAGCAGCACGGGGGGGCCAAGTGATACGCAGTATTTT.

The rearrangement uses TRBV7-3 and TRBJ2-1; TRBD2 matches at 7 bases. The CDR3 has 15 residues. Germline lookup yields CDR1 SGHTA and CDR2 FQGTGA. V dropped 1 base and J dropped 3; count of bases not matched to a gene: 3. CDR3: CASSLNGGNYNEQFF. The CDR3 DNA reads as TGTGCCAGCAGCTTAAACGGGGGGAACTACAATGAGCAGTTCTTC.

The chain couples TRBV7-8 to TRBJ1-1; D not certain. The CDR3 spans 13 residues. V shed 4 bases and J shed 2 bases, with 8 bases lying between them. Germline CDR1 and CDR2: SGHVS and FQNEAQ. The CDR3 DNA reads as TGTGCCAGCAGCTACGGGATAAACACTGAAGCTTTCTTT. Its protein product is CASSYGINTEAFF. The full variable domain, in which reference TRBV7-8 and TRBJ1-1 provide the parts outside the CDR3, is GAGVSQSPRYKVAKRGQDVALRCDPISGHVSLFWYQQALGQGPEFLTYFQNEAQLDKSGLPSDRFFAERPEGSVSTLKIQRTQQEDSAVYLCASSYGINTEAFFGQGTRLTVV.

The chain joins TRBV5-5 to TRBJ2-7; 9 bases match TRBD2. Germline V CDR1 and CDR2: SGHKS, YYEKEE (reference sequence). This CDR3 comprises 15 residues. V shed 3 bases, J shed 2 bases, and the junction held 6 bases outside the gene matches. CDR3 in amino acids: CASSSGLALTYEQYF. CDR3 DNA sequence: TGTGCCAGCAGCTCCGGACTAGCGCTTACCTACGAGCAGTACTTC.

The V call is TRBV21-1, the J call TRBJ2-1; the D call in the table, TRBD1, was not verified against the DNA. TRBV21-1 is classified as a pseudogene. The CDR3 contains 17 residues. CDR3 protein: CASSKWFNPSSYNEQFF. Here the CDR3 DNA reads TGTGCCAGCAGCAAATGGTTCAACCCCAGCTCCTACAATGAGCAGTTCTTC.

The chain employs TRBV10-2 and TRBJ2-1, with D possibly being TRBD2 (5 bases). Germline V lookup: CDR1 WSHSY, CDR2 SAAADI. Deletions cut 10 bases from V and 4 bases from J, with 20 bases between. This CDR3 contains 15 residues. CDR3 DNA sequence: TGCGCCACCAACCCTGGACGGGATAGATACAATGAGCAGTTCTTC. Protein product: CATNPGRDRYNEQFF.

The chain's CDR3 is CASSEQVNYGYTF. CDR3 coding DNA: TGTGCCAGCAGCGAACAGGTTAACTATGGCTACACCTTC. This chain links TRBV9 with TRBJ1-2; maybe TRBD1 (5 bases). There are 13 residues in the CDR3. V lost 3 bases to trimming and J lost 1 base, with 7 bases between them. Germline V gene lookup returns CDR1 SGDLS and CDR2 YYNGEE.

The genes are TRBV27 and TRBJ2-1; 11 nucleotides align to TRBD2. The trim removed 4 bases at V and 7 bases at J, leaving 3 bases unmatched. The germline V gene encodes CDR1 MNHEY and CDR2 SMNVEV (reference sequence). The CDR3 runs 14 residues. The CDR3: CASSSRTSGNEQFF. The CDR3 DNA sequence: TGTGCCAGCAGTTCCCGGACTAGCGGGAATGAGCAGTTCTTC.

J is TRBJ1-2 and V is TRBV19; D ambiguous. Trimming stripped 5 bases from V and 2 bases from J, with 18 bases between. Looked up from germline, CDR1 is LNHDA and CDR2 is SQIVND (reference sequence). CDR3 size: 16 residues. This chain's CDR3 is CASSATVALMNYGYTF. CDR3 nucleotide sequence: TGTGCCAGTAGTGCTACAGTGGCCTTAATGAACTATGGCTACACCTTC.

The CDR3 nucleotides read TGTGCCAGCAGCTTTAGGGGGATTGGAAACACCATATATTTT. Translating it yields CASSFRGIGNTIYF. The chain joins TRBV7-8 to TRBJ1-3; perhaps TRBD1 as D (6 bases). The V end was cut by 3 bases, the J end by 3 bases, with 9 bases between. In germline, CDR1 is SGHVS, CDR2 FQNEAQ. The CDR3 has 14 residues.

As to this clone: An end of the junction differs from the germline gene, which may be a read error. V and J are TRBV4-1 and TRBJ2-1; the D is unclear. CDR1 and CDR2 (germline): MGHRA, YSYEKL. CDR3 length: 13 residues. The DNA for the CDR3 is TGCGCCAGCAGTCAAGCTAGTTGGGATGAGCAGTTCTTC. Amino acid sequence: CASSQASWDEQFF.

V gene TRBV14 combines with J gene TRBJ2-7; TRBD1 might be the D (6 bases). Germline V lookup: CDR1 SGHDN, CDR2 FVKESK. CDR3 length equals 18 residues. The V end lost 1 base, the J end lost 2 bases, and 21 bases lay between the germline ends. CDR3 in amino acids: CASSQGLWGQGTTYEQYF. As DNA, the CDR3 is TGTGCCAGCAGCCAAGGACTTTGGGGGCAGGGAACTACCTACGAGCAGTACTTC.

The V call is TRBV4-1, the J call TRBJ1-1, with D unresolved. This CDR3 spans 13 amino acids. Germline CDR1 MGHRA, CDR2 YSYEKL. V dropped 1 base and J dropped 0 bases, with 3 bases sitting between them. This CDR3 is CASSQVMNTEAFF. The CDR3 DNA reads TGCGCCAGCAGCCAAGTTATGAACACTGAAGCTTTCTTT.

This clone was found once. The CDR3 sequence is CASSYPDIQYF. DNA of the CDR3: TGTGCCAGCAGTTATCCGGACATTCAGTACTTC. The chain employs TRBV6-2 or TRBV6-3 and TRBJ2-4; D not certain. Trimming removed 3 bases at V and 8 bases at J, with 5 bases between. The CDR3 runs to 11 residues. The germline gives CDR1 MNHEY, CDR2 SVGEGT.

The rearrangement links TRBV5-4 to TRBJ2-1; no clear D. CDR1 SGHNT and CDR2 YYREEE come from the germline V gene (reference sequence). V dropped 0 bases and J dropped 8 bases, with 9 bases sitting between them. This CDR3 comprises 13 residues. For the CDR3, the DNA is TGTGCCAGCAGCTTGGATTTAGCCGATGAGCAGTTCTTC. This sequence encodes CASSLDLADEQFF.

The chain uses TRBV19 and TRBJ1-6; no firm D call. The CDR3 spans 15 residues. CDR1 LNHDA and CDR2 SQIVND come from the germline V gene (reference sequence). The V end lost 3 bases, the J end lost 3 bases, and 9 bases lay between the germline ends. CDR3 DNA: TGTGCCAGTAGTATCACACCTCTCTATAATTCACCCCTCCACTTT. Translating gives CASSITPLYNSPLHF.

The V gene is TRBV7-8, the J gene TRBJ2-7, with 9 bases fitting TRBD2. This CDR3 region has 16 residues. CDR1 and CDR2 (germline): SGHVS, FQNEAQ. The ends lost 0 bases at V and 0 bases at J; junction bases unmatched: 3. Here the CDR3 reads CASSLAGGGASYEQYF. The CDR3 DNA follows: TGTGCCAGCAGCTTAGCAGGCGGGGGGGCCTCCTACGAGCAGTACTTC.

The CDR3 coding sequence is TGTGCCAGCAGCCAATGGGGCGGTGGCTACACCTTC. Residues: CASSQWGGGYTF. This chain joins TRBV3-1 (or the pseudogene TRBV3-2) and TRBJ1-2, with TRBD1 as a possible D gene (5 bases). CDR1 and CDR2 from the germline V gene are LGHDT and YNNKEL (reference sequence). The germline V and J ends were trimmed by 2 bases and 7 bases, with 8 bases remaining between them. CDR3 length: 12 residues.